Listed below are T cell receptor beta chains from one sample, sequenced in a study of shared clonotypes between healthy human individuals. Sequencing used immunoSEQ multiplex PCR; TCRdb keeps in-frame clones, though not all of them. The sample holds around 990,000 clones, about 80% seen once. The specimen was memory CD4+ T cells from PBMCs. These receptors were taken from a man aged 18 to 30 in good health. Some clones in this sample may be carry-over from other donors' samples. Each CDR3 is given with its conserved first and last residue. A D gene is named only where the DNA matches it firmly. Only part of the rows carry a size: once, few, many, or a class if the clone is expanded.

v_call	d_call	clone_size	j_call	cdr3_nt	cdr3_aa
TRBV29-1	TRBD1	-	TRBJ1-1	TGCAGCGTTAACGGACAGGGAGTCGGCGAATCTTTCTTT	CSVNGQGVGESFF
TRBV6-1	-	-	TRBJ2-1	TGTGCCAGCAGAATTTCCCGAGAGATCTACAATGAGCAGTTCTTC	CASRISREIYNEQFF
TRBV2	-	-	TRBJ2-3	TGTGCCAGCAAGTACAGAGATACGCAGTATTTT	CASKYRDTQYF
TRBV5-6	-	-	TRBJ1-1	TGTGCCAGCAGCGGGTCCGGGACATCGACTCAAGCTTTCTTT	CASSGSGTSTQAFF
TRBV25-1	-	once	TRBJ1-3	TGTGCCAGCAGTGAATATGTGGGGTATGGAAACACCATATATTTT	CASSEYVGYGNTIYF
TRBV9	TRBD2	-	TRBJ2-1	TGTGCCAGCAGCGTAGCGACTAGCGGATTTACCTACAATGAGCAGTTCTTC	CASSVATSGFTYNEQFF
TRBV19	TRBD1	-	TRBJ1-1	TGTGCCAGTAGTATCCCGGACAGGGTGAACACTGAAGCTTTCTTT	CASSIPDRVNTEAFF
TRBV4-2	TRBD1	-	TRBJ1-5	TGTGCCAGCAGCCAAGAGGGGACAGTGATCAATCAGCCCCAGCATTTT	CASSQEGTVINQPQHF
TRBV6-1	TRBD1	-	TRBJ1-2	TGTGCCAGCAGTGAAGAGGGCAGGGGGGGTCCGCACGGCTACACCTTC	CASSEEGRGGPHGYTF
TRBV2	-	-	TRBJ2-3	TGTGCCAGCAGTGAAGGGGAAGATACGCAGTATTTT	CASSEGEDTQYF
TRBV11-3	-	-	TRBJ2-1	TGTGCCAGCAGCCCTTGGGGGGAGGATGAGCAGTTCTTC	CASSPWGEDEQFF
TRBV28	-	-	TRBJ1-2	TGTGCCAGCAGTTTAGCCCGAAACTATGGCTACACCTTC	CASSLARNYGYTF
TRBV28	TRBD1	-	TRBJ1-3	TGTGCCAGCAGTTTAAGTAGGGGGCCTGGAAACACCATATATTTT	CASSLSRGPGNTIYF
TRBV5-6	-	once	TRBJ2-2	TGTGCCAGCAGCCCATACAGGGCCGGGGAGCTGTTTTTT	CASSPYRAGELFF
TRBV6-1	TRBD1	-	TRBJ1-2	TGTGCCAGCAGTGGTTATCCGACAGGGAACTATGGCTACACCTTC	CASSGYPTGNYGYTF
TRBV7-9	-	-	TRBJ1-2	TGTGCCAGCAGCATGACAGGCTTGAACTATGGCTACACCTTC	CASSMTGLNYGYTF
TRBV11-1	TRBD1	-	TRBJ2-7	TGTGCCAGCAGAGGACAGGTTAGGGAGCACCACTCCTACGAGCAGTACTTC	CASRGQVREHHSYEQYF
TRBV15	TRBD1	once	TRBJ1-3	TGTGCCACCAGCAGAGATGGGAGGGGGACAGTACTCTCTGGAAACACCATATATTTT	CATSRDGRGTVLSGNTIYF
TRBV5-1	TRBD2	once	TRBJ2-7	TGCGCCAGCAGCCTCGGGACTAGCGGGAGTTACGAGCAGTACTTC	CASSLGTSGSYEQYF
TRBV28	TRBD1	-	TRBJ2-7	TGTGCCAGCAGGACACAGGGGAACTCCTACGAGCAGTACTTC	CASRTQGNSYEQYF
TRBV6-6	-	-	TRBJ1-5	TGTGCCTTGGGGAGGGGCGCGGTAAGTCAGCCCCAGCATTTT	CALGRGAVSQPQHF
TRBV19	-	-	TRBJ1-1	TGTGCCAGTAGTCCCGGGACGGAGGTGAACACTGAAGCTTTCTTT	CASSPGTEVNTEAFF
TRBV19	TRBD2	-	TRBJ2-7	TGTGCCAGTAGCAACCTAGCGGGAGGGCCCTACGAGCAGTACTTC	CASSNLAGGPYEQYF
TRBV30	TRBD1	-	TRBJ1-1	TGTGCCTGGAAGCCATGGGACAGGGGGAGTACTGAAGCTTTCTTT	CAWKPWDRGSTEAFF
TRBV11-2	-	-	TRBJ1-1	TGTGCCAGCAGAAAAGGGGGTGCGGACACTGAAGCTTTCTTT	CASRKGGADTEAFF
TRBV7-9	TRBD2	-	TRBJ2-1	TGTGCCAGCAGCTTAGCGACCAGCGGGGCGTACAATGAGCAGTTCTTC	CASSLATSGAYNEQFF
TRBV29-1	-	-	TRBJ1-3	TGCAGCGTAAACTCTGGAAACACCATATATTTT	CSVNSGNTIYF
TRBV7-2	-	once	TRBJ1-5	TGTGCCAGCAGCTTACGTAGTCTTCAGCCCCAGCATTTT	CASSLRSLQPQHF
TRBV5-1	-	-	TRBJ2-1	TGCGCCAGCAGCTTGGTCTCTGGGGCGGGCTACAATGAGCAGTTCTTC	CASSLVSGAGYNEQFF
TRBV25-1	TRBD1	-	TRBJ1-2	TGTGCCAGCCGGGACAGCTATGGCTACACCTTC	CASRDSYGYTF
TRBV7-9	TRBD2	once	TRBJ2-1	TGTGCCAGCACTCGCGGCGGGAGCTGGGTTGAGCAGTTCTTC	CASTRGGSWVEQFF
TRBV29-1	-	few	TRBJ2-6	TGCAGCGTTGAAGGGGGCGCTGGGGCCAACGTCCTGACTTTC	CSVEGGAGANVLTF
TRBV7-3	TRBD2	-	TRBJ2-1	TGTGCCAGCAGCTTAAGAGCTAGCGGGGGAAATGAGCAGTTCTTC	CASSLRASGGNEQFF
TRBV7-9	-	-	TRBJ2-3	TGTGCCAGCAGCTCGGGGCGGGCCCCCGGCACAGATACGCAGTATTTT	CASSSGRAPGTDTQYF
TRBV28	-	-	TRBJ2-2	TGTGCCAGCAGTTTAACTCTTCCTTTGGGGGAGCTGTTTTTT	CASSLTLPLGELFF
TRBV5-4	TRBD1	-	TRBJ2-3	TGTGCCAGCAGCTGGACAGGGGGCGCGGATACGCAGTATTTT	CASSWTGGADTQYF
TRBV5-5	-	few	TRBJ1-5	TGTGCCAGCAGCGGGGGGGCGGTCAATAGCAATCAGCCCCAGCATTTT	CASSGGAVNSNQPQHF
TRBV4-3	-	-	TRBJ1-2	TGCGCCAGCAGCCAAGCAGGGGCCCTTAACTATGGCTACACCTTC	CASSQAGALNYGYTF
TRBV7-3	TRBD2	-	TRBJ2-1	TGTGCCAGCAGCTTAGGGCTAGCGGGAGTAGATGAGCAGTTCTTC	CASSLGLAGVDEQFF
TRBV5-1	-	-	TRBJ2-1	TGCGCCAGCAGCCCTGAGACTTACTCCTACAATGAGCAGTTCTTC	CASSPETYSYNEQFF
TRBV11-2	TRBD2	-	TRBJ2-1	TGTGCCAGCAGCTTAGATGGACTAGGGCAGTTCTTC	CASSLDGLGQFF
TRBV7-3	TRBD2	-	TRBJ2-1	TGTGCCAGCAGCTCCTTAGCGGGAGTGGGTGGTTACTACAATGAGCAGTTCTTC	CASSSLAGVGGYYNEQFF
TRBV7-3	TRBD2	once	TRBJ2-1	TGTGCCAGCAGCCCCCGGACTAGCGGGAACGATGAGCAGTTCTTC	CASSPRTSGNDEQFF